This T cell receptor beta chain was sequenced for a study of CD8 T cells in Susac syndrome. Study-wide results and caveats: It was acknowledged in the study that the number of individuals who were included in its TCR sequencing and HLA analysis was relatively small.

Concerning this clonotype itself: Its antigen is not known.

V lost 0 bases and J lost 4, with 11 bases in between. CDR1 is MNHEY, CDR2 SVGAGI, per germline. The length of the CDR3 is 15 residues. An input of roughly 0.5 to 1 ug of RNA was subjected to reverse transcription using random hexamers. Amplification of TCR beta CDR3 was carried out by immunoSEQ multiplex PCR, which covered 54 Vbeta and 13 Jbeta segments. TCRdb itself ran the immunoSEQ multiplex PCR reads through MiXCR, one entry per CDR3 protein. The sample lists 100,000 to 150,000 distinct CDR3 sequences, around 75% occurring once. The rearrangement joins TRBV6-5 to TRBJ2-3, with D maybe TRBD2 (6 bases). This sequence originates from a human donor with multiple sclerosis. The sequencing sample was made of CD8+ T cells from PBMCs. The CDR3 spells CASSYSLGGADTQYF. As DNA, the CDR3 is TGTGCCAGCAGTTACTCCCTTGGAGGGGCAGATACGCAGTATTTT.